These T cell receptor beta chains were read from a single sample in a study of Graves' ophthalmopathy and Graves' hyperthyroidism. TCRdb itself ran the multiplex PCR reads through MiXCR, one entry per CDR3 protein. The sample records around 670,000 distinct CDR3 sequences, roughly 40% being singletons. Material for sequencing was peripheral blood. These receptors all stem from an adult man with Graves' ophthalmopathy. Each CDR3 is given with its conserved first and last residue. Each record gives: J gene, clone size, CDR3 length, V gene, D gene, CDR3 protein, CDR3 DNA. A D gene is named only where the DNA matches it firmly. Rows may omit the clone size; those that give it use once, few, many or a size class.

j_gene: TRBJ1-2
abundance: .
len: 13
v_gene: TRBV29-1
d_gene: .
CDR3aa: CSAENRTAYGYTF
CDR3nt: TGCAGCGCCGAGAACAGGACAGCCTATGGCTACACCTTC

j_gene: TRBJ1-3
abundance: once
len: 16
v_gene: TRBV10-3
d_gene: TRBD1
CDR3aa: CAIFSPGQGYGYTIYF
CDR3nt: TGTGCCATCTTTAGCCCCGGACAGGGCTATGGCTACACCATATATTTT

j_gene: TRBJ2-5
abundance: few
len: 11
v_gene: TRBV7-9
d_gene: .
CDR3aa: CAWRREGTQYF
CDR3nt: TGTGCCTGGAGGAGGGAAGGGACCCAGTACTTC

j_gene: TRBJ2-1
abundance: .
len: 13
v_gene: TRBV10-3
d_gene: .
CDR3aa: CATHLGPYNEQFF
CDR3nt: TGTGCCACCCACTTAGGCCCCTACAATGAGCAGTTCTTC

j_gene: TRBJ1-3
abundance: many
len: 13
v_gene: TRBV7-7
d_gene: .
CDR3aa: CASSLRPGNTIYF
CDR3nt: TGTGCCAGCAGCCTACGCCCAGGAAACACCATATATTTT

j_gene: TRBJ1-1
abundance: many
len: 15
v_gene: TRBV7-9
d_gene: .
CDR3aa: CASSLVGGMGTEAFF
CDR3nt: TGTGCCAGCAGCTTAGTGGGGGGAATGGGCACTGAAGCTTTCTTT

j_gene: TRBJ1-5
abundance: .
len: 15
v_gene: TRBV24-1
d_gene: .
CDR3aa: CATSDSGLAGGTQHF
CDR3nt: TGTGCCACCAGTGACTCGGGACTAGCGGGAGGGACCCAGCATTTT

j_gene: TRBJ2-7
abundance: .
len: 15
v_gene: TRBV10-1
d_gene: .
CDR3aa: CASSESRGYSYEQYF
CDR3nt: TGCGCCAGCAGTGAGTCGCGGGGCTACTCCTACGAGCAGTACTTC

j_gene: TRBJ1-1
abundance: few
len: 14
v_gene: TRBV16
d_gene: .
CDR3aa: CASSQLQGFAEAFF
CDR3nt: TGTGCCAGCAGCCAACTCCAGGGTTTCGCTGAAGCTTTCTTT

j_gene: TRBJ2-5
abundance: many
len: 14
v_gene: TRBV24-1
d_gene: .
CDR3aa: CATSDTQGQETQYF
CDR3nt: TGTGCCACCAGTGACACCCAGGGGCAAGAGACCCAGTACTTC

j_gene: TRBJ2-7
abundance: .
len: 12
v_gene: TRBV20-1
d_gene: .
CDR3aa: CSASPLELGQYF
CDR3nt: TGCAGTGCTAGCCCACTAGAACTGGGGCAGTACTTC

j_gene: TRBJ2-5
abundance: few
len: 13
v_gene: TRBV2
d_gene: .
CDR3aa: CASSYARQETQYF
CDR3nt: TGTGCCAGCAGTTACGCCCGGCAAGAGACCCAGTACTTC